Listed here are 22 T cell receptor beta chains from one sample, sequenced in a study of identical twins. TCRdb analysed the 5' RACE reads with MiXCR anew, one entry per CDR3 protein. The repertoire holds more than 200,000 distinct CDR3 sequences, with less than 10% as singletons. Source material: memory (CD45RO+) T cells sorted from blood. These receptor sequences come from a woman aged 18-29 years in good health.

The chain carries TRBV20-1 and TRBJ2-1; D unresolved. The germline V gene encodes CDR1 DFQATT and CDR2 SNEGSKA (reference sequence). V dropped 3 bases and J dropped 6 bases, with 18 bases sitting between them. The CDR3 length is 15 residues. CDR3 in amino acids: CSASLNSENVNEQFF. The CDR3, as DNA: TGCAGTGCTAGCCTCAACAGCGAAAACGTCAATGAGCAGTTCTTC.

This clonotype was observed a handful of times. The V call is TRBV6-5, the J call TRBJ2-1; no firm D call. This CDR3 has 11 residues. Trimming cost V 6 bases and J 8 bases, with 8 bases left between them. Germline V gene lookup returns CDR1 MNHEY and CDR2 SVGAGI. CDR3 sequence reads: CASRWVDEQFF. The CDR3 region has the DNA TGTGCCAGCAGGTGGGTCGATGAGCAGTTCTTC.

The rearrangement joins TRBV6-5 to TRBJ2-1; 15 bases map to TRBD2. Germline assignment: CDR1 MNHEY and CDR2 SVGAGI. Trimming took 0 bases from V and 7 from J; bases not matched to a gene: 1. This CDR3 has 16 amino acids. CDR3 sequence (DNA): TGTGCCAGCAGTTACTCGGGACTAGCGGGGGGAAATGAGCAGTTCTTC. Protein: CASSYSGLAGGNEQFF.

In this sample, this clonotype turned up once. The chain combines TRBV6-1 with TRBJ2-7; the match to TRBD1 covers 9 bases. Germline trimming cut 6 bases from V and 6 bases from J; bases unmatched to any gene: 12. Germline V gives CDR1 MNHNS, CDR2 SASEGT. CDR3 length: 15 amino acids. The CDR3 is CASRSTGTGTTEQYF. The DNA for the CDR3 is TGTGCCAGCAGATCGACCGGGACAGGGACAACCGAGCAGTACTTC.

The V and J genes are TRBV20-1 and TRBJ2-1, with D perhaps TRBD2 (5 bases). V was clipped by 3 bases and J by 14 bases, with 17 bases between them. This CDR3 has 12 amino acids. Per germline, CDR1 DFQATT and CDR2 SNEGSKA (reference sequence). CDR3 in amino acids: CSASEGLRDEFF. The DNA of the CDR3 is TGCAGTGCTAGCGAGGGCCTACGGGATGAGTTCTTC.

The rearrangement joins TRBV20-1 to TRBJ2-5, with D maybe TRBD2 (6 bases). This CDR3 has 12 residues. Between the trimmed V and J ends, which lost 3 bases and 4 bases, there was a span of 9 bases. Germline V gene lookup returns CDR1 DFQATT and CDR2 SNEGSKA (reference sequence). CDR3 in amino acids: CSARRGGETQYF. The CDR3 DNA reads TGCAGTGCTAGGAGGGGAGGAGAGACCCAGTACTTC.

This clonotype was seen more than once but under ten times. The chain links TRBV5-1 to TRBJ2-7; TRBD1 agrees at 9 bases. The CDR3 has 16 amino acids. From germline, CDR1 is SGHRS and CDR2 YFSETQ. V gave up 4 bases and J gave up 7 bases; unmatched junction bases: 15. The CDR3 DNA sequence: TGCGCCAGCAGCCTACAAGCCCCGGACAGGGGTGAAGAGCAGTACTTC. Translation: CASSLQAPDRGEEQYF.

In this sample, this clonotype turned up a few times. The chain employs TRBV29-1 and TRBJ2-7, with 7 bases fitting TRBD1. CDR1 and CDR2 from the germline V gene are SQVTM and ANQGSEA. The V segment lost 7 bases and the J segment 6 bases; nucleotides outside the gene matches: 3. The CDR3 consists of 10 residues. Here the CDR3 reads CSARQGEQYF. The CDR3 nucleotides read TGCAGCGCAAGACAGGGCGAGCAGTACTTC.

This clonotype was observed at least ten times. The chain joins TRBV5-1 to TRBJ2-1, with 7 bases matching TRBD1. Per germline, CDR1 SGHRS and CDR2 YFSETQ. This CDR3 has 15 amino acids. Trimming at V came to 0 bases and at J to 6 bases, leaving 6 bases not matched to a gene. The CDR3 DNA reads TGCGCCAGCAGCTTGGCCGGGACAGAGGTCAATGAGCAGTTCTTC. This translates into CASSLAGTEVNEQFF.

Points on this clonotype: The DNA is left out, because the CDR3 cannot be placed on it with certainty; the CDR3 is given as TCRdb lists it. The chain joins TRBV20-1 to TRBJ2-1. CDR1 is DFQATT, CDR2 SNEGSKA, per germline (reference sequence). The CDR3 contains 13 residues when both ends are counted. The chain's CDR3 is CSSTLGSYNEQFF.

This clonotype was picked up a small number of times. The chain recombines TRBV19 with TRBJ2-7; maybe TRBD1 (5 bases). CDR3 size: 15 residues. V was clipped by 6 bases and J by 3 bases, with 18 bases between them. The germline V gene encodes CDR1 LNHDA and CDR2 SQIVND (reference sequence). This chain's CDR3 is CASSRTGSQNYEQYF. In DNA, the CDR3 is TGTGCCAGTAGCCGAACAGGATCCCAAAACTACGAGCAGTACTTC.

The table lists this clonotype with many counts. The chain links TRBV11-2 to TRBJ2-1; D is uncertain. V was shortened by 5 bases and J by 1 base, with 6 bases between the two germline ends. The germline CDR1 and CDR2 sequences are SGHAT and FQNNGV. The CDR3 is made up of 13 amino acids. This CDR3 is CASSVGSYNEQFF. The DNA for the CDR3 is TGTGCCAGCAGCGTTGGGTCCTACAATGAGCAGTTCTTC.

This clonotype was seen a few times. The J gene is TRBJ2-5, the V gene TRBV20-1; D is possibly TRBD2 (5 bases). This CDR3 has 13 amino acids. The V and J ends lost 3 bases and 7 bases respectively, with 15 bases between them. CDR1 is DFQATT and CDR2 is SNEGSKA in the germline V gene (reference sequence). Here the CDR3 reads CSASGADGWTQYF. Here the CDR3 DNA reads TGCAGTGCTAGTGGAGCGGACGGGTGGACCCAGTACTTC.

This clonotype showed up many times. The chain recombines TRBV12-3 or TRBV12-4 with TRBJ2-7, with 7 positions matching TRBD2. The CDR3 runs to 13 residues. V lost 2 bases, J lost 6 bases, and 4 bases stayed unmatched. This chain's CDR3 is CASSLQRDTEQYF. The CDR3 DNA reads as TGTGCCAGCAGTTTACAGCGGGATACCGAGCAGTACTTC.

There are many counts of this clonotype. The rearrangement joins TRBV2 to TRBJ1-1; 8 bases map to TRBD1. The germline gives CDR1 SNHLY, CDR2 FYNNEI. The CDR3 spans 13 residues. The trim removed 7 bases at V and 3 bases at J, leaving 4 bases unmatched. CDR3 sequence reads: CASTKQGDTEAFF. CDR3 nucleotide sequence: TGTGCCAGCACCAAACAGGGGGACACTGAAGCTTTCTTT.

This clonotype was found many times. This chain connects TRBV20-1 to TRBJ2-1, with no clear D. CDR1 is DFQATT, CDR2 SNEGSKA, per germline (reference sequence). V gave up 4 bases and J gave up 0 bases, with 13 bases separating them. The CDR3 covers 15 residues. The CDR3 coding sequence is TGCAGTGCTACGGACCTGCTAGTCTCCTACAATGAGCAGTTCTTC. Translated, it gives CSATDLLVSYNEQFF.

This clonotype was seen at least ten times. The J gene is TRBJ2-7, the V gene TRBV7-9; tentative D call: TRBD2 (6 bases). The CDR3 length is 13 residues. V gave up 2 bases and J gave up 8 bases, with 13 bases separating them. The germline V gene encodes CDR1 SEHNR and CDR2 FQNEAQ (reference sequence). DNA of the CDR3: TGTGCCAGCAGCTTACTCTCGGAGGGTCAGCAGTACTTC. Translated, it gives CASSLLSEGQQYF.

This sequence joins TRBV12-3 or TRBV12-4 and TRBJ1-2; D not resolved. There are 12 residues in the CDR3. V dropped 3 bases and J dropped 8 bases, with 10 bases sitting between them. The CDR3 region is CASSLAAEGYTF. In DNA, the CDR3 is TGTGCCAGCAGTTTGGCCGCGGAAGGCTACACCTTC.

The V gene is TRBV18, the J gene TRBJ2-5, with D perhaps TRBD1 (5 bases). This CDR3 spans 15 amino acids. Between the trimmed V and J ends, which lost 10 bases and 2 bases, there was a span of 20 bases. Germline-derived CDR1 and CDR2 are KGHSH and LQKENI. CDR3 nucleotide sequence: TGTGCCACCTCTCGCGGACATGACCCTCAAGAGACCCAGTACTTC. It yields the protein CATSRGHDPQETQYF. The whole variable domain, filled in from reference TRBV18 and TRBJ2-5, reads NAGVMQNPRHLVRRRGQEARLRCSPMKGHSHVYWYRQLPEEGLKFMVYLQKENIIDESGMPKERFSAEFPKEGPSILRIQQVVRGDSAAYFCATSRGHDPQETQYFGPGTRLLVL.

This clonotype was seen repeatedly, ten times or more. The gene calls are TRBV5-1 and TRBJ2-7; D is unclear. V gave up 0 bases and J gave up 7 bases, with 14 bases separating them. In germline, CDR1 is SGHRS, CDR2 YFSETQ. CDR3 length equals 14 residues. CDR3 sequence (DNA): TGCGCCAGCAGCTTGGGGCAGTCTCCTTTGGAGCAGTACTTC. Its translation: CASSLGQSPLEQYF.

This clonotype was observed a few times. This chain's CDR3 is CSAREPRIQETQYF. The CDR3 DNA is TGCAGTGCTAGAGAACCCCGGATCCAAGAGACCCAGTACTTC. The chain employs TRBV20-1 and TRBJ2-5; D remains unclear. Germline CDR1 is DFQATT and CDR2 is SNEGSKA (reference sequence). V lost 0 bases to trimming and J lost 1 base, with 9 bases between them. The CDR3 runs 14 residues.

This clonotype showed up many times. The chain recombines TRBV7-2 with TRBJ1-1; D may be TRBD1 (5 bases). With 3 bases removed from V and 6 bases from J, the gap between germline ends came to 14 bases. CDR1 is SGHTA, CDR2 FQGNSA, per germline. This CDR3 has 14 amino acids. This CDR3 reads CASSFLQEAAEAFF. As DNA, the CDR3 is TGTGCCAGCAGCTTCCTACAGGAGGCGGCTGAAGCTTTCTTT. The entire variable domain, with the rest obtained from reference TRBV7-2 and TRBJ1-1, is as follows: GAGVSQSPSNKVTEKGKDVELRCDPISGHTALYWYRQSLGQGLEFLIYFQGNSAPDKSGLPSDRFSAERTGGSVSTLTIQRTQQEDSAVYLCASSFLQEAAEAFFGQGTRLTVV.